This TCR beta chain was identified during a study of blood T cell repertoires in COVID-19. Across the study: Samples taken during acute and convalescent COVID-19 were collected in the United States, Italy and Spain. Sample material is recorded as cDNA or gDNA derived from T cells, B-cell-depleted T cells, or PBMCs.

CDR3 length: 17 amino acids. Unmatched junction bases numbered 9, after V lost 3 bases and J lost 4 bases. The germline V gene encodes CDR1 MNHEY and CDR2 SMNVEV (reference sequence). Here immunoSEQ multiplex PCR was the method, and the copy in TCRdb shows in-frame clones only, minus some. The table shows around 140,000 clones, with about 91% occurring only once. This chain connects TRBV27 to TRBJ2-6, with TRBD1 matching 7 bases. The sequenced material came from peripheral blood. The receptor was derived from a woman in her forties or fifties with acute or convalescent COVID-19. The CDR3 here is CASSLPPTGSGANVLTF. CDR3 DNA: TGTGCCAGCAGTTTGCCTCCGACAGGGTCCGGGGCCAACGTCCTGACTTTC.